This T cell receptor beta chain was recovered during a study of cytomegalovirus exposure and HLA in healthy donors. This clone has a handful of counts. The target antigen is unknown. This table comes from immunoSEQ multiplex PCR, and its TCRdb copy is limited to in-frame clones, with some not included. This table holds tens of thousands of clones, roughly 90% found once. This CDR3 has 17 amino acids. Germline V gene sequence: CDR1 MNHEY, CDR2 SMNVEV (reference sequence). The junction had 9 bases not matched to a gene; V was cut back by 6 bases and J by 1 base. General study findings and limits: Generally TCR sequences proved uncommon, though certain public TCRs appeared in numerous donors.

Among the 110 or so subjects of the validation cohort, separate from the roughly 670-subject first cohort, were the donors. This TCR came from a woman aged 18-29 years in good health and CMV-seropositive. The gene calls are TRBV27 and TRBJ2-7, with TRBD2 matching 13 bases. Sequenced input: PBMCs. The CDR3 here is CASSRGTSGVESYEQYF. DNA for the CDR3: TGTGCCAGCAGCCGGGGGACTAGCGGGGTGGAATCCTACGAGCAGTACTTC.